What follows describes a single T cell receptor beta chain. The record originates from a study of response to subunit inactivated influenza vaccine. The germline V gene has CDR1 SGHTA and CDR2 FQGNSA. Trimming shortened V by 1 base and J by 4 bases, and 14 bases separated the two germline ends. The CDR3 sequence is 15 residues long. TCRdb reanalysed the RT-PCR reads using MiXCR and keeps one entry per CDR3 protein. The table records 540,000 or so distinct CDR3 sequences, over 10% of them present only once. Source: PBMCs from blood, taken about 40 days after vaccination. The V and J genes are TRBV7-2 and TRBJ2-7; D unclear. The sequence was obtained from a man aged 45 to 65 who received an inactivated influenza vaccine. This CDR3 is CASSLGKGGVYEQYF. The CDR3 region has the DNA TGTGCCAGCAGCTTAGGGAAGGGTGGTGTTTACGAGCAGTACTTC.